Following are 18 T cell receptor beta chains from one sample sequenced in a study of CD8+ T cells in alopecia areata. Following extraction, RNA underwent reverse transcription to cDNA, which served as the sequencing template. Using immunoSEQ multiplex PCR, the repertoire was profiled, and TCRdb retains in-frame clones only, with some absent. This sample yields 45,000 to 60,000 clones, of which roughly 96% are seen a single time; roughly 25% belongs to the top ten. The sequences come from CD8+ T cells sorted from blood, collected at week 0. The receptor source for this set is a human donor with alopecia areata.

This chain links TRBV5-4 with TRBJ2-7; no clear D. V gave up 1 base and J gave up 0 bases, with 5 bases separating them. Germline V gene data show CDR1 as SGHNT and CDR2 as YYREEE (reference sequence). CDR3 length: 13 residues. The CDR3 here is CASSLWSSYEQYF. The DNA for the CDR3 is TGTGCCAGCAGCTTGTGGAGCTCCTACGAGCAGTACTTC.

This CDR3 reads CAWIAYRDRSNQPQHF. In DNA, the CDR3 is TGTGCCTGGATTGCGTACCGGGACAGGAGCAATCAGCCCCAGCATTTT. This chain links TRBV30 with TRBJ1-5; TRBD1 aligns across 8 bases. The CDR3 totals 16 residues. Germline-derived CDR1 and CDR2 are GTSNPN and SVGIG (reference sequence). V shed 4 bases, J shed 1 base, and the junction held 9 bases outside the gene matches.

This clone was seen a single time. The rearrangement links TRBV13 to TRBJ2-4; D not resolved. CDR1 and CDR2 (germline): PRHDT, FYEKMQ (reference sequence). The V gene lost 7 bases and the J gene lost 2 bases, with 12 bases spanning the gap. The CDR3 spans 14 residues. Written as DNA, the CDR3 is TGTGCCAGCACCCATCCGGTTTCCAAAAACATTCAGTACTTC. This gives the protein CASTHPVSKNIQYF. The full variable domain, in which reference TRBV13 and TRBJ2-4 provide the parts outside the CDR3, is AAGVIQSPRHLIKEKRETATLKCYPIPRHDTVYWYQQGPGQDPQFLISFYEKMQSDKGSIPDRFSAQQFSDYHSELNMSSLELGDSALYFCASTHPVSKNIQYFGAGTRLSVL.

The rearrangement uses TRBV9 and TRBJ1-1; D unclear. The V and J ends lost 4 bases and 1 base respectively, with 8 bases between them. The CDR3 is 13 residues long. Germline V gene data show CDR1 as SGDLS and CDR2 as YYNGEE. CDR3 amino acids: CASSTFGNTEAFF. CDR3 bases: TGTGCCAGCAGCACCTTCGGGAACACTGAAGCTTTCTTT.

The chain combines TRBV30 with TRBJ2-6, with D perhaps TRBD1 (6 bases). From germline, CDR1 is GTSNPN and CDR2 SVGIG (reference sequence). The CDR3 totals 14 residues. Trimming removed 1 base from V and 4 bases from J, with 8 bases in between. The CDR3 DNA sequence: TGTGCCTGGAGTGCAGGGGCGGGGGCCAACGTCCTGACTTTC. Residues: CAWSAGAGANVLTF.

The genes are TRBV18 and TRBJ2-3; 8 positions agree with TRBD1. The CDR3 extends over 16 amino acids. The junction had 8 bases not matched to a gene; V was cut back by 2 bases and J by 4 bases. Per germline, CDR1 KGHSH and CDR2 LQKENI. This CDR3 is CASSPGTGAVADTQYF. CDR3 bases: TGTGCCAGCTCACCAGGGACAGGTGCGGTCGCAGATACGCAGTATTTT.

V gene TRBV29-1 combines with J gene TRBJ2-5; TRBD1 aligns across 7 bases. The CDR3 runs 14 residues. Losses at the gene ends were 2 bases for V and 5 bases for J; bases not matched to a gene: 8. Germline V gene lookup returns CDR1 SQVTM and CDR2 ANQGSEA. The CDR3 loop reads CSVEFVGGEETQYF. The CDR3, as DNA: TGCAGCGTTGAATTCGTAGGGGGCGAGGAGACCCAGTACTTC.

The chain carries TRBV7-9 and TRBJ2-5; 9 bases are shared with TRBD1. In germline, CDR1 is SEHNR, CDR2 FQNEAQ (reference sequence). V lost 3 bases to trimming and J lost 5 bases; unmatched junction nucleotides: 7. CDR3 length equals 15 residues. CDR3 loop: CASSFPNDRGETQYF. CDR3 DNA sequence: TGTGCCAGCAGCTTCCCGAACGACAGGGGGGAGACCCAGTACTTC.

Written as DNA, the CDR3 is TGTGCCTGGAAGCTGGGCAGGGAGACCGGGGAGCTGTTTTTT. The encoded protein is CAWKLGRETGELFF. The chain couples TRBV30 to TRBJ2-2; D may correspond to TRBD1 or TRBD2 (5 bases each). V dropped 4 bases and J dropped 5 bases, with 14 bases sitting between them. CDR1 and CDR2 from the germline V gene are GTSNPN and SVGIG (reference sequence). The length of the CDR3 is 14 residues.

V is TRBV7-2 and J is TRBJ1-3; TRBD1 agrees at 9 bases. The CDR3 runs to 18 residues. The V and J ends lost 5 bases and 6 bases, in that order; junction bases with no gene match: 17. CDR1 and CDR2 from the germline V gene are SGHTA and FQGNSA. The CDR3 DNA reads as TGTGCCAGCAGCACACCCTCAGGACAGGGGAGTATCGAAAACACCATATATTTT. Residues: CASSTPSGQGSIENTIYF.

V usage is TRBV7-9 and J usage is TRBJ1-2; 8 nucleotides align to TRBD1. Germline lookup yields CDR1 SEHNR and CDR2 FQNEAQ (reference sequence). V was clipped by 0 bases and J by 8 bases; unmatched bases: 17. CDR3 size: 18 residues. The CDR3 DNA is TGTGCCAGCAGCTTAGCCGGCTCTCCAGGACAGGGAGGGAAAGGCTACACCTTC. Its translation is CASSLAGSPGQGGKGYTF.

DNA of the CDR3: TGTGCCAGCAGCTTAGGTCGGGTTGCGGCTAGCCGAGATACGCAGTATTTT. As protein: CASSLGRVAASRDTQYF. The V call is TRBV7-9, the J call TRBJ2-3, with D possibly being TRBD2 (5 bases). There are 17 residues in the CDR3. Trimming shortened V by 1 base and J by 5 bases, and 19 bases separated the two germline ends. Germline V gives CDR1 SEHNR, CDR2 FQNEAQ (reference sequence).

This chain links TRBV4-1 with TRBJ1-5, with 7 bases that match TRBD1. Germline CDR1 and CDR2: MGHRA and YSYEKL. CDR3 length equals 16 residues. Trimming cost V 5 bases and J 3 bases; bases outside gene matches: 10. The CDR3 nucleotides are TGCGCCAGCAGCGACGGGGGACAGCTCCTCAATCAGCCCCAGCATTTT. Its protein product is CASSDGGQLLNQPQHF.

This chain connects TRBV4-3 to TRBJ2-5, with 9 positions matching TRBD1. Per germline, CDR1 LGHNA and CDR2 YSLEER. The junction had 9 bases not matched to a gene; V was cut back by 1 base and J by 3 bases. The CDR3 is 17 residues long. The CDR3 region is CASSQVLQGAIEETQYF. CDR3 in DNA: TGCGCCAGCAGCCAAGTTTTACAGGGGGCGATCGAAGAGACCCAGTACTTC.

The V gene is TRBV9, the J gene TRBJ1-1, with D unresolved. The V and J ends lost 3 bases and 0 bases respectively, with 6 bases between them. CDR1 is SGDLS and CDR2 is YYNGEE in the germline V gene. The CDR3 sequence is 13 residues long. In DNA, the CDR3 is TGTGCCAGCAGCGGGACCCTGAACACTGAAGCTTTCTTT. Amino acids: CASSGTLNTEAFF.

This clone was seen a single time. The CDR3 DNA sequence: TGCGCCAGCAGCTTGGGACAGGGGGTCGGTGAAAAACTGTTTTTT. This gives the protein CASSLGQGVGEKLFF. The J gene is TRBJ1-4, the V gene TRBV5-1; 9 bases match TRBD1. V shed 0 bases and J 7 bases; nucleotides not matched to a gene: 4. CDR3 length: 15 amino acids. The germline gives CDR1 SGHRS, CDR2 YFSETQ.

Concerning this clone itself: Additional DNA sequences in this sample encode the identical CDR3. The rearrangement uses TRBV27 and TRBJ2-1; a weak D match, TRBD2 (6 bases). Germline CDR1 is MNHEY and CDR2 is SMNVEV (reference sequence). Trimming took 0 bases from V and 7 from J, leaving 7 bases between them. This CDR3 comprises 13 residues. CDR3: CASSLSGGNEQFF. The CDR3 bases are TGTGCCAGCAGTTTATCTGGGGGGAATGAGCAGTTCTTC.

This chain connects TRBV7-6 to TRBJ2-7, with 7 nucleotides matching TRBD1. CDR1 SGHVS and CDR2 FNYEAQ come from the germline V gene. This CDR3 comprises 17 residues. J gave up 3 bases and V 4 bases, and 15 bases lay outside the gene matches. The CDR3 loop is CASSWSIGTEKGYEQYF. Here the CDR3 DNA reads TGTGCCAGCAGCTGGTCGATTGGGACAGAAAAGGGCTACGAGCAGTACTTC.